The present T cell receptor beta chain was sequenced within a study of a mutant IDH1 vaccine in newly diagnosed glioma. This table comes from immunoSEQ multiplex PCR, and its TCRdb copy is limited to in-frame clones, with some not included. The profile shows tens of thousands of clones, about 80% of them singletons. For this clone: What it binds is not known.

CDR3 length: 15 residues. Germline CDR1 reads SNHLY; CDR2 reads FYNNEI. Trimming removed 2 bases from V and 6 bases from J, with 11 bases in between. Specified time point: week 23, last vaccination. The content of each vaccine dose was 300 ug of mutant IDH1 20-mer peptide, and topical imiquimod accompanied it. Here the sequenced sample was PBMCs, taken from a glioma patient whose treatment included an IDH1 peptide vaccine. This receptor was obtained from a man aged 50-59 years with glioma. The gene calls are TRBV2 and TRBJ1-6; D is perhaps TRBD1 (5 bases). Here the CDR3 reads CASSESRVGNSPLHF. Written as DNA, the CDR3 is TGTGCCAGCAGTGAAAGCAGGGTGGGTAATTCACCCCTCCACTTT.